The 32 T cell receptor beta chains below come from one sample, sequenced in a study of T cell clones after liver transplantation (dated by TCRdb to the late 2010s). Library preparation was by the immunoSEQ multiplex PCR assay. TCRdb holds this immuneACCESS table with in-frame rearrangements only. Some clones are missing; in checked studies, unresolved V genes explain under half, and the rest has no known cause. The sample contains 75,000 to 100,000 clones, over 80% of them found a single time. Of the sample, approximately 0.45% falls within the top ten clones. The sequences come from CD4+ T cells from blood, collected 46 months after liver transplant. The receptors stem from a human patient who received a liver transplant. Following transplantation, part of the T cell population may be supplied by the graft donor rather than the patient.

The V call is TRBV6-5, the J call TRBJ2-1; 9 bases map to TRBD2. Germline values: CDR1 MNHEY, CDR2 SVGAGI. CDR3 length: 14 residues. With V trimmed by 5 bases and J by 7 bases, 6 bases remained unmatched. As DNA, the CDR3 is TGTGCCAGCAGTCCTAGCGGGAAACGGAATGAGCAGTTCTTC. It yields the protein CASSPSGKRNEQFF.

The count of this clone is one. The chain uses TRBV28 and TRBJ2-1; TRBD2 matches 8 bases. CDR1 is MDHEN and CDR2 is SYDVKM in the germline V gene. After removal of 6 bases from V and 6 bases from J, the junction contained 10 bases not matched to a gene. This CDR3 spans 15 amino acids. The CDR3, as DNA: TGTGCCAGCAGGATCTTTAGCGGGAATACCAATGAGCAGTTCTTC. This sequence encodes CASRIFSGNTNEQFF. The complete variable domain, with remaining parts taken from reference TRBV28 and TRBJ2-1, reads DVKVTQSSRYLVKRTGEKVFLECVQDMDHENMFWYRQDPGLGLRLIYFSYDVKMKEKGDIPEGYSVSREKKERFSLILESASTNQTSMYLCASRIFSGNTNEQFFGPGTRLTVL.

The chain is built from TRBV5-4 and TRBJ2-1; a weak D match, TRBD2 (5 bases). The germline CDR1 and CDR2 sequences are SGHNT and YYREEE (reference sequence). The length of the CDR3 is 13 residues. Trimming cost V 1 base and J 7 bases, with 9 bases left between them. The CDR3 nucleotides read TGTGCCAGCAGCTTGAATAGCGCTAATGAGCAGTTCTTC. Translated, it gives CASSLNSANEQFF.

The count of this clone is one. The V call is TRBV15, the J call TRBJ1-4; no clear D. Trimming stripped 0 bases from V and 4 bases from J, with 9 bases between. Germline V gene data show CDR1 as LNHNV and CDR2 as YYDKDF (reference sequence). CDR3 length: 15 residues. The CDR3 DNA sequence: TGTGCCACCAGCAGAGATAGCGGGTATAATGAAAAACTGTTTTTT. This gives the protein CATSRDSGYNEKLFF.

The V call is TRBV19, the J call TRBJ1-5; D is possibly TRBD1 (6 bases). Germline CDR1 and CDR2: LNHDA and SQIVND (reference sequence). Trimming stripped 5 bases from V and 1 base from J, with 15 bases between. CDR3 length equals 16 residues. The DNA for the CDR3 is TGTGCCAGTAGTCCCAGGGGCGCGGGGAGCAATCAGCCCCAGCATTTT. Amino acid sequence: CASSPRGAGSNQPQHF.

V gene TRBV7-9 combines with J gene TRBJ1-1, with D uncertain. V lost 0 bases to trimming and J lost 5 bases, with 10 bases between them. CDR3 size: 14 residues. The germline V gene encodes CDR1 SEHNR and CDR2 FQNEAQ (reference sequence). As DNA, the CDR3 is TGTGCCAGCAGCTTAGCTGGGTTTAGGACTGAAGCTTTCTTT. This encodes CASSLAGFRTEAFF.

The chain uses TRBV10-1 and TRBJ1-1, with TRBD1 matching over 8 bases. Germline V gene data show CDR1 as WNHNN and CDR2 as SYGVQD (reference sequence). V dropped 0 bases and J dropped 0; count of bases not matched to a gene: 6. The length of the CDR3 is 17 residues. CDR3 amino acids: CASSESGTGLMNTEAFF. For the CDR3, the DNA is TGCGCCAGCAGTGAGTCAGGGACAGGACTCATGAACACTGAAGCTTTCTTT.

The rearrangement uses TRBV2 and TRBJ2-7; tentatively, D is TRBD1 (6 bases). This CDR3 is built from 13 residues. Trimming removed 7 bases from V and 5 bases from J, with 15 bases in between. CDR1 SNHLY and CDR2 FYNNEI come from the germline V gene. Here the CDR3 reads CASTRQEWDEQYF. DNA of the CDR3: TGTGCCAGCACGCGACAGGAATGGGACGAGCAGTACTTC.

This clone was observed a handful of times. The V gene is TRBV2, the J gene TRBJ2-7; no definite D call. Germline CDR1 reads SNHLY; CDR2 reads FYNNEI. The CDR3 sequence is 14 residues long. The germline V and J ends were trimmed by 5 bases and 0 bases, with 11 bases remaining between them. The CDR3 DNA reads TGTGCCAGCAGTAAAGGCAGCGTCTCCTACGAGCAGTACTTC. Translation gives CASSKGSVSYEQYF.

This clone has just one count. This chain joins TRBV18 and TRBJ1-1; D unresolved. Germline CDR1 and CDR2: KGHSH and LQKENI. V was trimmed by 3 bases and J by 7 bases, leaving 9 bases between them. This CDR3 region has 12 residues. CDR3 DNA: TGTGCCAGCTCACCCCAGTTTTATGAAGCTTTCTTT. This translates into CASSPQFYEAFF.

The chain joins TRBV18 to TRBJ1-2; D not certain. There are 14 residues in the CDR3. V was cut by 8 bases and J by 6 bases, with 19 bases left in between. CDR1 is KGHSH, CDR2 LQKENI, per germline. The CDR3 sequence: CASADSYAGNGYTF. Here the CDR3 DNA reads TGTGCCAGCGCGGACTCTTACGCTGGTAATGGCTACACCTTC.

V and J are TRBV7-2 and TRBJ2-7; 7 positions match TRBD2. This CDR3 has 13 residues. CDR1 and CDR2 from the germline V gene are SGHTA and FQGNSA. The trim removed 5 bases at V and 3 bases at J, leaving 4 bases unmatched. CDR3 in amino acids: CASSNRDYYEQYF. CDR3 coding DNA: TGTGCCAGCAGCAACCGGGACTACTACGAGCAGTACTTC.

The rearrangement joins TRBV7-8 to TRBJ2-3; unclear D gene. Trimming cost V 8 bases and J 5 bases, with 17 bases left between them. This CDR3 comprises 14 residues. Germline assignment: CDR1 SGHVS and CDR2 FQNEAQ. The CDR3, as DNA: TGTGCCAGCGCAGGAGAGCTCCAAGGAGATACGCAGTATTTT. This translates into CASAGELQGDTQYF.

DNA of the CDR3: TGTGCCAGCAGCGGCCCCGGACTAGCGGGAGGGTACGAGCAGTACTTC. Translation gives CASSGPGLAGGYEQYF. This chain links TRBV7-8 with TRBJ2-7; 15 nucleotides align to TRBD2. Germline CDR1 is SGHVS and CDR2 is FQNEAQ. This CDR3 region has 16 residues. The junction had 6 bases not matched to a gene; V was cut back by 5 bases and J by 4 bases.

V and J are TRBV2 and TRBJ1-4, with 10 bases aligning to TRBD1. This CDR3 is built from 16 residues. Germline trimming cut 6 bases from V and 1 base from J; bases unmatched to any gene: 5. Per the germline V gene, CDR1 is SNHLY and CDR2 is FYNNEI. The CDR3 bases are TGTGCCAGCAGCCGACAGGGGGCTCGAACTAATGAAAAACTGTTTTTT. This gives the protein CASSRQGARTNEKLFF.

This clone came up once. The chain is built from TRBV30 and TRBJ2-1, with TRBD1 matching over 8 bases. With V trimmed by 6 bases and J by 2 bases, 6 bases remained unmatched. CDR3 size: 14 residues. Per germline, CDR1 GTSNPN and CDR2 SVGIG (reference sequence). CDR3 sequence reads: CACHGQGPYNEQFF. The DNA of the CDR3 is TGTGCCTGTCACGGACAGGGCCCCTACAATGAGCAGTTCTTC.

V and J are TRBV5-1 and TRBJ2-2; TRBD1 agrees at 7 bases. J was trimmed by 0 bases and V by 1 base; bases with no gene match: 3. The length of the CDR3 is 16 residues. Germline V gene lookup returns CDR1 SGHRS and CDR2 YFSETQ. Here the CDR3 DNA reads TGCGCCAGCAGCTTGAGGGGGCCCGCGAACACCGGGGAGCTGTTTTTT. This encodes CASSLRGPANTGELFF.

The chain joins TRBV5-4 to TRBJ2-1; the D is unclear. Germline values: CDR1 SGHNT, CDR2 YYREEE (reference sequence). The CDR3 has 14 residues. Between the trimmed V and J ends, which lost 3 bases and 9 bases, there was a span of 16 bases. The DNA for the CDR3 is TGTGCCAGCAGCTCCCAGCGCCGTCCTGGTGAGCAGTTCTTC. Its translation is CASSSQRRPGEQFF.

In its sample, this clone was seen a few times. V usage is TRBV10-1 and J usage is TRBJ1-1, with a weak D call TRBD1 (6 bases). This CDR3 is 14 amino acids long. V lost 1 base and J 2 bases, leaving 8 bases between the germline ends. CDR1 is WNHNN and CDR2 is SYGVQD in the germline V gene (reference sequence). The CDR3: CASSEWGANTEAFF. For the CDR3, the DNA is TGCGCCAGCAGTGAGTGGGGGGCAAACACTGAAGCTTTCTTT.

The V and J genes are TRBV29-1 and TRBJ2-3, with 7 bases lining up with TRBD1. The CDR3 covers 14 residues. J was trimmed by 2 bases and V by 6 bases; bases with no gene match: 8. The V gene's germline CDR1 is SQVTM and CDR2 ANQGSEA. This CDR3 is CSVATGQFTDTQYF. CDR3 sequence (DNA): TGCAGCGTAGCCACGGGACAGTTCACAGATACGCAGTATTTT.

The rearrangement links TRBV29-1 to TRBJ1-1, with unresolved D. The V gene's germline CDR1 is SQVTM and CDR2 ANQGSEA. The V and J ends lost 5 bases and 4 bases respectively, with 11 bases between them. The CDR3 runs to 12 residues. This CDR3 is CSVSVKSTEAFF. The CDR3 coding sequence is TGCAGCGTTTCGGTGAAGAGCACTGAAGCTTTCTTT.

This rearrangement joins TRBV2 to TRBJ1-3; D gene unclear. CDR1 is SNHLY, CDR2 FYNNEI, per germline. The CDR3 sequence is 15 residues long. The V end lost 0 bases, the J end lost 4 bases, and 10 bases lay between the germline ends. Here the CDR3 reads CASSEAGKNGNTIYF. For the CDR3, the DNA is TGTGCCAGCAGTGAAGCGGGCAAAAACGGAAACACCATATATTTT.

The rearrangement joins TRBV19 to TRBJ1-2; a possible D gene is TRBD1 (6 bases). Trimming stripped 9 bases from V and 4 bases from J, with 12 bases between. The CDR3 runs 12 residues. Germline V gene sequence: CDR1 LNHDA, CDR2 SQIVND (reference sequence). As DNA, the CDR3 is TGTGCCAGCAGGACAGCCGTCTATGGCTACACCTTC. Its protein product is CASRTAVYGYTF.

The V and J genes are TRBV14 and TRBJ2-7; D is perhaps TRBD2 (7 bases). Trimming took 5 bases from V and 6 from J, leaving 20 bases between them. The CDR3 length is 15 residues. Germline lookup yields CDR1 SGHDN and CDR2 FVKESK. CDR3 in DNA: TGTGCCAGCAGCTCTCGTGGGGGGGCGCAGGGCGAGCAGTACTTC. Its protein product is CASSSRGGAQGEQYF.

Only one count was recorded for this clone. V is TRBV28 and J is TRBJ1-1, with D uncertain. The CDR3 totals 14 residues. The germline V gene has CDR1 MDHEN and CDR2 SYDVKM. Trimming removed 3 bases at V and 0 bases at J, with 8 bases between. CDR3 protein: CASSFAAMNTEAFF. CDR3 DNA sequence: TGTGCCAGCAGTTTCGCAGCTATGAACACTGAAGCTTTCTTT.

V usage is TRBV10-3 and J usage is TRBJ1-2; 10 bases are shared with TRBD1. With 7 bases clipped from V and 6 bases from J, the junction kept 8 bases outside the gene matches. Germline CDR1 ENHRY, CDR2 SYGVKD. This CDR3 region has 14 residues. CDR3 residues: CAITRTGGVDGYTF. CDR3 nucleotide sequence: TGTGCCATCACTCGGACAGGGGGAGTCGATGGCTACACCTTC.

About this clone: The sample has other DNA sequences that encode this CDR3 too. The chain recombines TRBV30 with TRBJ1-2; possibly TRBD1 for D (6 bases). This CDR3 is built from 13 residues. Germline V lookup: CDR1 GTSNPN, CDR2 SVGIG (reference sequence). Deletions cut 2 bases from V and 4 bases from J, with 11 bases between. CDR3 bases: TGTGCCTGGAGTCGTGACAGGCCCTATGGCTACACCTTC. It yields the protein CAWSRDRPYGYTF.

CDR3 residues: CASSFEANGANVLTF. The CDR3 bases are TGTGCCAGCAGTTTTGAGGCGAATGGGGCCAACGTCCTGACTTTC. The genes are TRBV25-1 and TRBJ2-6, with no clear D. V was clipped by 5 bases and J by 3 bases, with 11 bases between them. Germline CDR1 MGHDK, CDR2 SYGVNS. The CDR3 totals 15 residues.

This clone has just a few counts. V usage is TRBV27 and J usage is TRBJ1-1; no definite D call. The V and J ends lost 5 bases and 3 bases respectively, with 10 bases between them. The germline V gene encodes CDR1 MNHEY and CDR2 SMNVEV (reference sequence). The CDR3 runs to 13 residues. CDR3 bases: TGTGCCAGCAGTCGGATCTTGGACACTGAAGCTTTCTTT. As protein: CASSRILDTEAFF.

This chain joins TRBV18 and TRBJ1-5; 9 positions agree with TRBD1. Germline CDR1 reads KGHSH; CDR2 reads LQKENI. J lost 4 bases, V lost 3 bases, and 10 bases had no gene match. This CDR3 comprises 17 residues. The CDR3, as DNA: TGTGCCAGCTCACCTCCGGGACAGGGAGGGAAGAATCAGCCCCAGCATTTT. It encodes CASSPPGQGGKNQPQHF.

V is TRBV23-1 and J is TRBJ1-4, with 9 bases fitting TRBD1. Being an ORF, TRBV23-1 has a function that is uncertain. The J segment lost 6 bases and the V segment lost 4 bases, leaving 3 bases of the junction unmatched. This CDR3 is 14 amino acids long. Written as DNA, the CDR3 is TGCGCCAGCAGTCCACAGGGGGCTTATGAAAAACTGTTTTTT. Residues: CASSPQGAYEKLFF.

This clone appeared a few times. The chain is built from TRBV6-1 and TRBJ2-4, with 10 bases that match TRBD2. The ends lost 7 bases at V and 1 base at J; junction bases unmatched: 4. Germline V gene lookup returns CDR1 MNHNS and CDR2 SASEGT. This CDR3 region has 15 residues. The CDR3 DNA sequence: TGTGCCAGCAATCCGGGACTAGCGGCCAAAAACATTCAGTACTTC. This sequence encodes CASNPGLAAKNIQYF.